This TCR beta chain was sequenced during a study of regulatory T cells in long-lasting Graves disease. Study-level results: Newly diagnosed patients had higher TCR diversity than persistent Graves' patients did.

This clonotype was detected many times. Its specificity is unknown. Arm-PCR with iRepertoire HTBI primers amplified the CDR3 regions for these TCR beta libraries. From the multiplex PCR reads, TCRdb called clonotypes with MiXCR, one entry per CDR3 protein. Among 540,000 or so distinct CDR3 sequences listed, approximately 13% were seen once. Time point specified: newly diagnosed GD, antithyroid drugs for less than 3 months. Preparation of the TCR library used RNA extracted from PBMCs. Another study also made use of these data, one on T cells in Graves' hyperthyroidism and ophthalmopathy. That source reports: The study used the HTBI primer set for a first-round RT-PCR of the TCR CDR3.

The origin of this receptor is a man aged 25 to 45 with Graves disease. Sequenced here: peripheral blood mononuclear cells (PBMCs), sampled at new diagnosis, from a patient treated with antithyroid drugs.

The CDR3 protein is CASSPPGQFSYEQYF. The CDR3 DNA follows: TGCGCCAGCAGCCCACCGGGACAGTTCTCCTACGAGCAGTACTTC. The chain joins TRBV5-1 to TRBJ2-7; the match to TRBD1 covers 7 bases. J was trimmed by 0 bases and V by 4 bases; bases with no gene match: 7. Per the germline V gene, CDR1 is SGHRS and CDR2 is YFSETQ. The CDR3 contains 15 residues.